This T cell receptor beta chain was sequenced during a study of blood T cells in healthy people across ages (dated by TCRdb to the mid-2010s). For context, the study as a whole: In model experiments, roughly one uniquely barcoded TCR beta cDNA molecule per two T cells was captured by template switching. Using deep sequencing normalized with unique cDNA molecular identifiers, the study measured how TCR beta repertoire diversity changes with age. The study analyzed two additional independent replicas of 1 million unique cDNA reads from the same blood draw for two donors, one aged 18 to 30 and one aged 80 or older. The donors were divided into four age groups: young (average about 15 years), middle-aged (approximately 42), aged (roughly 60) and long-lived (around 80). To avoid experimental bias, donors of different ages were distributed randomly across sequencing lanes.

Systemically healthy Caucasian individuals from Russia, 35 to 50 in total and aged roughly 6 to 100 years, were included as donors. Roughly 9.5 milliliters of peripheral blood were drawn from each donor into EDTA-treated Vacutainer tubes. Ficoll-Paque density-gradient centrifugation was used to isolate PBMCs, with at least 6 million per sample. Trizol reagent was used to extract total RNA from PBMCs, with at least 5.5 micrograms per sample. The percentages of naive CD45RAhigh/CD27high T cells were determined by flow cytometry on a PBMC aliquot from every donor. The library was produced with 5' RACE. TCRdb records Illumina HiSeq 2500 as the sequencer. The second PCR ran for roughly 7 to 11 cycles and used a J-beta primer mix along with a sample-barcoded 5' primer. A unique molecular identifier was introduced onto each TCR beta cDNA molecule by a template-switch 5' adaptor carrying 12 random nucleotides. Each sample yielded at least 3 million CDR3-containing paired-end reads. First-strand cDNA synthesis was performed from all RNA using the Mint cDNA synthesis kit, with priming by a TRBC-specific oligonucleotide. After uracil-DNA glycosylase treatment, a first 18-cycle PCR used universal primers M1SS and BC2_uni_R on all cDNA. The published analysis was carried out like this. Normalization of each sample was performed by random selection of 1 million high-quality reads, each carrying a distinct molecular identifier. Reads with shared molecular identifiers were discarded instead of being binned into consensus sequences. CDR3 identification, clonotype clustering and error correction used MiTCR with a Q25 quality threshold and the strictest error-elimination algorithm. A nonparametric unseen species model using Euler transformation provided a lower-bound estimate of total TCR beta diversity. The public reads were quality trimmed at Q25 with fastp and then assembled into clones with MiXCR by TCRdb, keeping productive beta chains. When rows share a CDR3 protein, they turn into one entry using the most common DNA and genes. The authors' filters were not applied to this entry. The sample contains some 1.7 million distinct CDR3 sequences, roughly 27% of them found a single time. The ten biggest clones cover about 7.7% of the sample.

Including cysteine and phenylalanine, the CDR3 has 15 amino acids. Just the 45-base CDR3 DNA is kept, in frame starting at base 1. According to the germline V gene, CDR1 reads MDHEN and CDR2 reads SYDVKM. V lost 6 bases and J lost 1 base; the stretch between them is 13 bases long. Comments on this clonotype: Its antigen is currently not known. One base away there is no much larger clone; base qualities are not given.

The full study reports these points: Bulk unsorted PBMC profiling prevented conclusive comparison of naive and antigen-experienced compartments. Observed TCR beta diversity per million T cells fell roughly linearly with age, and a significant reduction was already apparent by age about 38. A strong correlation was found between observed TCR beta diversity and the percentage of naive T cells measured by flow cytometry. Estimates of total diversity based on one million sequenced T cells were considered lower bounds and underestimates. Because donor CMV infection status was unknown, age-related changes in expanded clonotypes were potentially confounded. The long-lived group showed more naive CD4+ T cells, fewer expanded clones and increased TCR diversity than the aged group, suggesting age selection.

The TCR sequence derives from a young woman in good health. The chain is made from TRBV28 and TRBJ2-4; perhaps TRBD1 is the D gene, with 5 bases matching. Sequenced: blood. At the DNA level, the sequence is TGTGCCAGCAGGGAGACAGAAGGGGCCAAAAACATTCAGTACTTC. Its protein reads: CASRETEGAKNIQYF.